The rows below give T cell receptor beta chains drawn from one sample of a study of long-term antiretroviral therapy in people with HIV. Sequencing was performed with immunoSEQ multiplex PCR; in TCRdb, only in-frame clones are kept and a portion is missing. This table has roughly 25,000 clones, 60% to 85% appearing once. This sample comprised unsorted PBMCs, obtained 2.1 years after starting antiretroviral therapy. The receptors were sampled from a man under 40 with HIV. The CDR3 runs from the conserved cysteine through the conserved F or W. Fields, in order: clone size, J gene, V gene, D gene, CDR3 protein, CDR3 DNA. D genes are given only for firm matches. The size of a clone is reported for some rows only, either as once, few or many, or as a class for expanded clones.

abundance: .
j_gene: TRBJ2-2
v_gene: TRBV5-1
d_gene: TRBD2
CDR3aa: CASSLAKLAGDPGELFF
CDR3nt: TGCGCCAGCAGCTTGGCGAAACTAGCGGGGGATCCCGGGGAGCTGTTTTTT

abundance: .
j_gene: TRBJ2-3
v_gene: TRBV27
d_gene: .
CDR3aa: CASSLVPAHTQYF
CDR3nt: TGTGCCAGCAGTTTGGTCCCGGCACATACGCAGTATTTT

abundance: .
j_gene: TRBJ1-1
v_gene: TRBV5-1
d_gene: TRBD1
CDR3aa: CASSYRGTEAFF
CDR3nt: TGCGCCAGCAGCTACAGGGGCACTGAAGCTTTCTTT

abundance: .
j_gene: TRBJ2-3
v_gene: TRBV20-1
d_gene: .
CDR3aa: CSGGTSDTQYF
CDR3nt: TGCAGTGGGGGGACATCAGATACGCAGTATTTT

abundance: .
j_gene: TRBJ1-5
v_gene: TRBV5-5
d_gene: .
CDR3aa: CASSLERSNERNQPQHF
CDR3nt: TGTGCCAGCAGCTTGGAGCGGAGTAACGAAAGGAATCAGCCCCAGCATTTT

abundance: .
j_gene: TRBJ2-1
v_gene: TRBV29-1
d_gene: .
CDR3aa: CSVDYEQFF
CDR3nt: TGCAGCGTTGATTATGAGCAGTTCTTC

abundance: once
j_gene: TRBJ2-5
v_gene: TRBV5-4
d_gene: TRBD2
CDR3aa: CASSIGTSGRAKETQYF
CDR3nt: TGTGCCAGCAGCATCGGGACTAGCGGGAGGGCCAAGGAGACCCAGTACTTC

abundance: few
j_gene: TRBJ1-2
v_gene: TRBV19
d_gene: .
CDR3aa: CASSTTPAGHPNYGYTF
CDR3nt: TGTGCCAGTAGTACCACCCCAGCGGGACATCCTAACTATGGCTACACCTTC

abundance: .
j_gene: TRBJ2-5
v_gene: TRBV19
d_gene: .
CDR3aa: CASSTRAQETQYF
CDR3nt: TGTGCCAGTAGTACCCGGGCCCAAGAGACCCAGTACTTC

abundance: few
j_gene: TRBJ1-6
v_gene: TRBV7-9
d_gene: .
CDR3aa: CASSGGPEFSPLHF
CDR3nt: TGTGCCAGCAGCGGCGGACCCGAGTTTTCACCCCTCCACTTT

abundance: .
j_gene: TRBJ2-1
v_gene: TRBV14
d_gene: .
CDR3aa: CASSPYHSGTPPYNEQFF
CDR3nt: TGTGCCAGCAGCCCCTACCACTCCGGGACTCCCCCCTACAATGAGCAGTTCTTC

abundance: once
j_gene: TRBJ2-7
v_gene: TRBV5-1
d_gene: .
CDR3aa: CASSLGTSLTYEQYF
CDR3nt: TGCGCCAGCAGCTTGGGGACATCGCTTACCTACGAGCAGTACTTC

abundance: .
j_gene: TRBJ1-2
v_gene: TRBV6-1
d_gene: .
CDR3aa: CASKGTTSFGYGYTF
CDR3nt: TGTGCCAGCAAGGGGACGACATCTTTTGGTTATGGCTACACCTTC

abundance: once
j_gene: TRBJ1-1
v_gene: TRBV29-1
d_gene: .
CDR3aa: CSVELLAGPNTEAFF
CDR3nt: TGCAGCGTTGAACTCTTAGCGGGACCGAACACTGAAGCTTTCTTT

abundance: .
j_gene: TRBJ1-1
v_gene: TRBV5-4
d_gene: .
CDR3aa: CASSITGPPNAEAFF
CDR3nt: TGTGCCAGCAGCATCACCGGACCGCCGAACGCTGAAGCTTTCTTT

abundance: .
j_gene: TRBJ1-4
v_gene: TRBV6-1
d_gene: .
CDR3aa: CASSDYWSYRLATNEKLFF
CDR3nt: TGTGCCAGCAGTGATTACTGGAGTTACAGGCTTGCAACTAATGAAAAACTGTTTTTT

abundance: .
j_gene: TRBJ1-4
v_gene: TRBV19
d_gene: .
CDR3aa: CASSIGIVATNEKLFF
CDR3nt: TGTGCCAGTAGTATCGGCATAGTTGCAACTAATGAAAAACTGTTTTTT

abundance: .
j_gene: TRBJ2-3
v_gene: TRBV5-4
d_gene: .
CDR3aa: CASSLYEEDTQYF
CDR3nt: TGTGCCAGCAGCTTGTATGAGGAGGATACGCAGTATTTT

abundance: .
j_gene: TRBJ1-1
v_gene: TRBV4-1
d_gene: .
CDR3aa: CASSHSRGGDTEAFF
CDR3nt: TGCGCCAGCAGCCATTCCAGGGGCGGGGACACTGAAGCTTTCTTT

abundance: .
j_gene: TRBJ2-1
v_gene: TRBV5-1
d_gene: TRBD2
CDR3aa: CASSLKQGLAGESYNEQFF
CDR3nt: TGCGCCAGCAGCTTGAAGCAAGGGTTAGCGGGAGAATCATACAATGAGCAGTTCTTC

abundance: .
j_gene: TRBJ2-7
v_gene: TRBV19
d_gene: TRBD2
CDR3aa: CASKQTSGYEQYF
CDR3nt: TGTGCCAGTAAGCAGACTAGCGGATACGAGCAGTACTTC

abundance: .
j_gene: TRBJ2-1
v_gene: TRBV27
d_gene: .
CDR3aa: CASSLYGLNEQFF
CDR3nt: TGTGCCAGCAGTTTATACGGACTAAATGAGCAGTTCTTC

abundance: .
j_gene: TRBJ1-2
v_gene: TRBV7-9
d_gene: .
CDR3aa: CASSFTSPGWHGYTF
CDR3nt: TGTGCCAGCAGCTTCACGAGCCCCGGCTGGCATGGCTACACCTTC

abundance: once
j_gene: TRBJ1-2
v_gene: TRBV6-5
d_gene: .
CDR3aa: CASSGSRDGYTF
CDR3nt: TGTGCCAGCTCAGGGTCCCGGGATGGCTACACCTTC

abundance: .
j_gene: TRBJ1-5
v_gene: TRBV2
d_gene: TRBD1
CDR3aa: CASSDRGYQPQHF
CDR3nt: TGTGCCAGCAGTGACAGGGGGTACCAGCCCCAGCATTTT

abundance: .
j_gene: TRBJ2-5
v_gene: TRBV7-9
d_gene: .
CDR3aa: CASSPGAGAQETQYF
CDR3nt: TGTGCCAGCAGCCCGGGGGCCGGGGCCCAAGAGACCCAGTACTTC

abundance: few
j_gene: TRBJ2-7
v_gene: TRBV27
d_gene: TRBD2
CDR3aa: CASSSPSGRDYEQYF
CDR3nt: TGTGCCAGCAGTTCCCCTAGCGGGAGGGACTACGAGCAGTACTTC

abundance: .
j_gene: TRBJ1-5
v_gene: TRBV7-2
d_gene: .
CDR3aa: CASSYRGNQPQHF
CDR3nt: TGTGCCAGCAGCTACCGGGGGAATCAGCCCCAGCATTTT

abundance: few
j_gene: TRBJ1-5
v_gene: TRBV7-9
d_gene: .
CDR3aa: CASSLAGDQPQHF
CDR3nt: TGTGCCAGCAGCTTAGCAGGGGATCAGCCCCAGCATTTT

abundance: .
j_gene: TRBJ2-2
v_gene: TRBV5-1
d_gene: .
CDR3aa: CASSLVVGPNTGELFF
CDR3nt: TGCGCCAGCAGCTTGGTGGTGGGACCGAACACCGGGGAGCTGTTTTTT

abundance: medium-sized
j_gene: TRBJ2-1
v_gene: TRBV5-1
d_gene: TRBD1
CDR3aa: CASSLGQEQFF
CDR3nt: TGCGCCAGCAGCCTGGGACAGGAGCAGTTCTTC

abundance: .
j_gene: TRBJ2-7
v_gene: TRBV5-4
d_gene: .
CDR3aa: CASSRTDSYEQYF
CDR3nt: TGTGCCAGCAGTCGGACAGACTCCTACGAGCAGTACTTC

abundance: .
j_gene: TRBJ2-1
v_gene: TRBV5-6
d_gene: .
CDR3aa: CASSFNRYNEQFF
CDR3nt: TGTGCCAGCAGCTTTAACAGGTACAATGAGCAGTTCTTC

abundance: .
j_gene: TRBJ2-7
v_gene: TRBV5-6
d_gene: TRBD1
CDR3aa: CASSASGTGVSEQYF
CDR3nt: TGTGCCAGCAGCGCCTCCGGGACAGGGGTTTCCGAGCAGTACTTC

abundance: .
j_gene: TRBJ2-7
v_gene: TRBV19
d_gene: .
CDR3aa: CASSRGGGSYEQYF
CDR3nt: TGTGCCAGTAGTAGAGGGGGGGGATCCTACGAGCAGTACTTC

abundance: .
j_gene: TRBJ1-2
v_gene: TRBV20-1
d_gene: .
CDR3aa: CSAREGGYTF
CDR3nt: TGCAGTGCGAGGGAGGGTGGCTACACCTTC

abundance: .
j_gene: TRBJ1-4
v_gene: TRBV29-1
d_gene: .
CDR3aa: CSVLGVGATNEKLFF
CDR3nt: TGCAGCGTTTTGGGGGTAGGCGCAACTAATGAAAAACTGTTTTTT

abundance: .
j_gene: TRBJ2-2
v_gene: TRBV12-2
d_gene: .
CDR3aa: CASRLGAAAGELFF
CDR3nt: TGTGCAAGTCGCTTAGGGGCAGCCGCCGGGGAGCTGTTTTTT

abundance: .
j_gene: TRBJ2-7
v_gene: TRBV28
d_gene: TRBD1
CDR3aa: CASRKQGAYEQYF
CDR3nt: TGTGCCAGCAGAAAACAGGGGGCCTACGAGCAGTACTTC

abundance: few
j_gene: TRBJ1-2
v_gene: TRBV7-9
d_gene: .
CDR3aa: CASSTTTGYNGYTF
CDR3nt: TGTGCCAGCAGCACGACTACAGGGTACAATGGCTACACCTTC

abundance: .
j_gene: TRBJ1-5
v_gene: TRBV2
d_gene: .
CDR3aa: CASKNQGGNQPQHF
CDR3nt: TGTGCCAGCAAAAATCAGGGAGGCAATCAGCCCCAGCATTTT

abundance: .
j_gene: TRBJ1-4
v_gene: TRBV5-4
d_gene: .
CDR3aa: CASSLTGLNEKLFF
CDR3nt: TGTGCCAGCAGCCTGACAGGACTAAATGAAAAACTGTTTTTT

abundance: few
j_gene: TRBJ2-7
v_gene: TRBV6-5
d_gene: .
CDR3aa: CASSYDGDRPEEQYF
CDR3nt: TGTGCCAGCAGTTACGATGGAGACAGGCCCGAAGAGCAGTACTTC

abundance: .
j_gene: TRBJ1-5
v_gene: TRBV28
d_gene: .
CDR3aa: CASSSGTPEPNQPQHF
CDR3nt: TGTGCCAGCAGTTCGGGGACCCCAGAACCCAATCAGCCCCAGCATTTT

abundance: .
j_gene: TRBJ1-2
v_gene: TRBV5-6
d_gene: TRBD1
CDR3aa: CASSLPGGYGYTF
CDR3nt: TGTGCCAGCAGCTTGCCAGGGGGCTATGGCTACACCTTC

abundance: .
j_gene: TRBJ2-5
v_gene: TRBV5-8
d_gene: .
CDR3aa: CASSWWQQETQYF
CDR3nt: TGTGCCAGCAGCTGGTGGCAGCAAGAGACCCAGTACTTC

abundance: .
j_gene: TRBJ2-1
v_gene: TRBV14
d_gene: TRBD2
CDR3aa: CASSQDKLAGWDEQFF
CDR3nt: TGTGCCAGCAGCCAAGATAAACTAGCGGGATGGGATGAGCAGTTCTTC

abundance: .
j_gene: TRBJ2-3
v_gene: TRBV6-1
d_gene: .
CDR3aa: CASGGFSGGTDTQYF
CDR3nt: TGTGCCAGCGGAGGTTTCTCCGGGGGCACAGATACGCAGTATTTT

abundance: .
j_gene: TRBJ2-3
v_gene: TRBV30
d_gene: .
CDR3aa: CAWDPLNGDTQYF
CDR3nt: TGTGCCTGGGACCCCCTGAACGGAGATACGCAGTATTTT

abundance: .
j_gene: TRBJ2-5
v_gene: TRBV13
d_gene: .
CDR3aa: CASSSALKEPETQYF
CDR3nt: TGTGCCAGCAGCTCCGCTCTAAAAGAGCCGGAGACCCAGTACTTC

abundance: .
j_gene: TRBJ1-6
v_gene: TRBV30
d_gene: TRBD1
CDR3aa: CAWSRDRGSPLHF
CDR3nt: TGTGCCTGGAGTAGGGACAGGGGATCACCCCTCCACTTT

abundance: .
j_gene: TRBJ1-1
v_gene: TRBV6-5
d_gene: .
CDR3aa: CASSRGNTEAFF
CDR3nt: TGTGCCAGCAGCAGGGGTAACACTGAAGCTTTCTTT

abundance: .
j_gene: TRBJ1-4
v_gene: TRBV7-2
d_gene: .
CDR3aa: CASSFIARTNEKLFF
CDR3nt: TGTGCCAGCAGCTTTATAGCGAGGACTAATGAAAAACTGTTTTTT

abundance: .
j_gene: TRBJ1-1
v_gene: TRBV7-2
d_gene: .
CDR3aa: CASSVSGGHISDSEAFF
CDR3nt: TGTGCCAGCAGCGTCTCGGGGGGTCATATTTCGGATTCTGAAGCTTTCTTT

abundance: .
j_gene: TRBJ2-1
v_gene: TRBV5-4
d_gene: TRBD2
CDR3aa: CASRGGTSMNEQFF
CDR3nt: TGTGCCAGCAGGGGAGGGACTAGTATGAATGAGCAGTTCTTC